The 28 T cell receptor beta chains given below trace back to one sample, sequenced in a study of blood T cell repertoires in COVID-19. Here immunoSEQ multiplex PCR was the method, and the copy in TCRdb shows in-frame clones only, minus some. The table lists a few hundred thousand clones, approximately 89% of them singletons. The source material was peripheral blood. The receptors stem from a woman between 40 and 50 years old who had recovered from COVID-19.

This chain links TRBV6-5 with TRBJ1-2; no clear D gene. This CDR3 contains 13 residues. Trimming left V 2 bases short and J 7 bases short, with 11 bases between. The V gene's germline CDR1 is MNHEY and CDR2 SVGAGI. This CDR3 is CASSYGSAGGYTF. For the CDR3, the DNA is TGTGCCAGCAGTTACGGCTCCGCGGGTGGCTACACCTTC.

The CDR3 protein is CASSEYATQYF. The CDR3 DNA follows: TGTGCCAGCAGCGAGTACGCTACGCAGTATTTT. The chain links TRBV5-6 to TRBJ2-3; no definite D call. The V gene lost 4 bases and the J gene lost 8 bases, with 8 bases spanning the gap. This CDR3 has 11 residues. In germline, CDR1 is SGHDT, CDR2 YYEEEE.

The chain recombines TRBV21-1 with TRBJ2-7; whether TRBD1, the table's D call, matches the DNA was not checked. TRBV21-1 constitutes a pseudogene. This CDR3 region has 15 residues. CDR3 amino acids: CASSKDGTGLYEQYF. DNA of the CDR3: TGTGCCAGCAGCAAAGACGGGACAGGATTATACGAGCAGTACTTC.

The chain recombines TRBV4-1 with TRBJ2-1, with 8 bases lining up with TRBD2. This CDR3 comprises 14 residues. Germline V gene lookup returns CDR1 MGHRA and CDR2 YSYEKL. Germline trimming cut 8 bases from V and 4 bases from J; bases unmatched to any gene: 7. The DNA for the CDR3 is TGCGCCAGCCGGGTCGGGGGGGCTTACAATGAGCAGTTCTTC. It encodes CASRVGGAYNEQFF.

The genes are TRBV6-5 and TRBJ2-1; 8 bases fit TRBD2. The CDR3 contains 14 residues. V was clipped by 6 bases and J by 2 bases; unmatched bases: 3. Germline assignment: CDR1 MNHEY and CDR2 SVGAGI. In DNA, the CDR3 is TGTGCCAGCAGAGACGGGGGGGCCTACAATGAGCAGTTCTTC. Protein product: CASRDGGAYNEQFF.

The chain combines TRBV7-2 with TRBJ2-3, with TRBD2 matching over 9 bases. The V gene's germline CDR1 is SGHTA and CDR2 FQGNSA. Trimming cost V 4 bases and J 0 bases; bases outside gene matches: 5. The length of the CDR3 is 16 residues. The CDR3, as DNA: TGTGCCAGCAGCTCAAGACTAGCGGTTAGCACAGATACGCAGTATTTT. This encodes CASSSRLAVSTDTQYF.

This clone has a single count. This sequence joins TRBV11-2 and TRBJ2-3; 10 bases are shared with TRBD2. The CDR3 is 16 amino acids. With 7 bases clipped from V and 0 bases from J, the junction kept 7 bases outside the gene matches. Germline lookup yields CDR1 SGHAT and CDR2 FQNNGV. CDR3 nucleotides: TGTGCCAGCACCGTGATAGCGGGGGGAAGCACAGATACGCAGTATTTT. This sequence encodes CASTVIAGGSTDTQYF.

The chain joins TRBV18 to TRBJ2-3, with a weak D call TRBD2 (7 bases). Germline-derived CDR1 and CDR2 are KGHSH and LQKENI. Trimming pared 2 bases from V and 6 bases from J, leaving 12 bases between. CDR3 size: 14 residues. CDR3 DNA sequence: TGTGCCAGCTCACCAGGGGGGGGGCTGGATACGCAGTATTTT. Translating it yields CASSPGGGLDTQYF.

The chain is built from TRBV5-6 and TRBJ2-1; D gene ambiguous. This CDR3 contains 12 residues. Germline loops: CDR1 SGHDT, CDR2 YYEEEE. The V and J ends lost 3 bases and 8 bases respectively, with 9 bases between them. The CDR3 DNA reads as TGTGCCAGCAGCTCACAAATACATGAGCAGTTCTTC. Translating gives CASSSQIHEQFF. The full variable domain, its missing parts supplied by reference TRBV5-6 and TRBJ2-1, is DAGVTQSPTHLIKTRGQQVTLRCSPKSGHDTVSWYQQALGQGPQFIFQYYEEEERQRGNFPDRFSGHQFPNYSSELNVNALLLGDSALYLCASSSQIHEQFFGPGTRLTVL.

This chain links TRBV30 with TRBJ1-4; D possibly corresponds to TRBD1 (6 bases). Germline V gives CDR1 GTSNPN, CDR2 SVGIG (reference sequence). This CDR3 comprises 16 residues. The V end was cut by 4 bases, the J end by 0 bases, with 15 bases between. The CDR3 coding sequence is TGTGCCTGGAAAGCAGGGGCGCAAGCAACTAATGAAAAACTGTTTTTT. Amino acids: CAWKAGAQATNEKLFF.

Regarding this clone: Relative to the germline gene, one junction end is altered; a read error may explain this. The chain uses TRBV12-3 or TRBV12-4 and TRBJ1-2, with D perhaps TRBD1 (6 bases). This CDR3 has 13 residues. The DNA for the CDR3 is TGTGCCAGCACCCTACAGGGTAACTCTGGCTACACCTTC. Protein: CASTLQGNSGYTF.

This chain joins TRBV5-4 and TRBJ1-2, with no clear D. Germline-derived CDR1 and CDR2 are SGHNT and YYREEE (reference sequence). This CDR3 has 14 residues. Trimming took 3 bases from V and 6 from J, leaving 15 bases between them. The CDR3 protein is CASSSLRGNDGYTF. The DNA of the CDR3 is TGTGCCAGCAGCTCCCTTAGAGGGAACGATGGCTACACCTTC.

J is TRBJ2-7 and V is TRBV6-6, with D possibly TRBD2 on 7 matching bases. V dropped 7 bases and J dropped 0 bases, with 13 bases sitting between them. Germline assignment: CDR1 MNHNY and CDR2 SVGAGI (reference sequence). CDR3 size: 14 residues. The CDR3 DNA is TGTGCCAGCACATACGGGGGGCCCTCCTACGAGCAGTACTTC. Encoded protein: CASTYGGPSYEQYF.

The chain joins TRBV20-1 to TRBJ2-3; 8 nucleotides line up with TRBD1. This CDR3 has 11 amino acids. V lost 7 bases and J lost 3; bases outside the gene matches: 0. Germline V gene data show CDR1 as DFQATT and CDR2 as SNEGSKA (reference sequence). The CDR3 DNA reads TGCAGTGGACAGGGGACAGATACGCAGTATTTT. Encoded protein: CSGQGTDTQYF.

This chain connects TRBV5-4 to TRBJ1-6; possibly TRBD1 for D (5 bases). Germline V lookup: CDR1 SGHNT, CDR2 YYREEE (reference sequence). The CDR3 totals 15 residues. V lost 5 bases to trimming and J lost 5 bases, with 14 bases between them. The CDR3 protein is CASRDKPVDNSPLHF. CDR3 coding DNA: TGTGCCAGCAGGGACAAACCAGTGGATAATTCACCCCTCCACTTT.

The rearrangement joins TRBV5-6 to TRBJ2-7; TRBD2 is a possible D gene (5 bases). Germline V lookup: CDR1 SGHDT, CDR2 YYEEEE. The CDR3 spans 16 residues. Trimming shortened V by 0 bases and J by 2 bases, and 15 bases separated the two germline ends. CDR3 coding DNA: TGTGCCAGCAGCTTGGAGGCGAGCGGCTTGACCTACGAGCAGTACTTC. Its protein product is CASSLEASGLTYEQYF.

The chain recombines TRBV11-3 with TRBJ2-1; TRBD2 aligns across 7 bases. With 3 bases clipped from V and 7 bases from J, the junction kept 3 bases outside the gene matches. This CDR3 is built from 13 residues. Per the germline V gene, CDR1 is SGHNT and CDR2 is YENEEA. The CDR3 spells CASSFRTRNEQFF. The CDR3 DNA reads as TGTGCCAGCAGCTTTAGGACTAGAAATGAGCAGTTCTTC.

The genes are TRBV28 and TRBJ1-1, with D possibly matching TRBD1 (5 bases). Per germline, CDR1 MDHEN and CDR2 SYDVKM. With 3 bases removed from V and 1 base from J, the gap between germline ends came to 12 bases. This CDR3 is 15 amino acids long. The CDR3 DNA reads TGTGCCAGCAGTTTTGAAGGCGGGGGGAACACTGAAGCTTTCTTT. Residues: CASSFEGGGNTEAFF. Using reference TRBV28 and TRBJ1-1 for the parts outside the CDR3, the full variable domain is DVKVTQSSRYLVKRTGEKVFLECVQDMDHENMFWYRQDPGLGLRLIYFSYDVKMKEKGDIPEGYSVSREKKERFSLILESASTNQTSMYLCASSFEGGGNTEAFFGQGTRLTVV.

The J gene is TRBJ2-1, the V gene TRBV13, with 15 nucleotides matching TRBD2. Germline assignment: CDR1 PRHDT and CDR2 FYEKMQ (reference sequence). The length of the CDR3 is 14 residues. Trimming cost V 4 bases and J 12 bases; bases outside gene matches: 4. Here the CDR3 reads CASSWTSGRARQFF. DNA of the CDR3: TGTGCCAGCAGCTGGACTAGCGGGAGGGCCCGGCAGTTCTTC.

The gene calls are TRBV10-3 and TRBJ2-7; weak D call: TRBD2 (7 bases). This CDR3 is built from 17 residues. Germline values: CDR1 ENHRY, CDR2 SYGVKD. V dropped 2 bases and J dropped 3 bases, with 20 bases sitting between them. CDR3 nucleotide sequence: TGTGCCATCAGTGAGCCCTCCGGGGGGCTTAGGGGCTACGAGCAGTACTTC. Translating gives CAISEPSGGLRGYEQYF.

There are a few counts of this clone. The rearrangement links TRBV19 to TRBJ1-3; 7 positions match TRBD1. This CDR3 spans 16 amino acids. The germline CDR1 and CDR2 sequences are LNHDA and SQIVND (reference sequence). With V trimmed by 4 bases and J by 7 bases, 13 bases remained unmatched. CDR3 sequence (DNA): TGTGCCAGTAGTACCCTACAGGGGTTTCGCCCGAACACCATATATTTT. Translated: CASSTLQGFRPNTIYF.

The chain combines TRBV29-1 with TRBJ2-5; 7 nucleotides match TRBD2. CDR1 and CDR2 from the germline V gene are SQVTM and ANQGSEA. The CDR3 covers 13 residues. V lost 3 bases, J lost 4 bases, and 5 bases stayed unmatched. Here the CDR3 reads CSVEVREGETQYF. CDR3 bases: TGCAGCGTTGAGGTCAGGGAGGGAGAGACCCAGTACTTC.

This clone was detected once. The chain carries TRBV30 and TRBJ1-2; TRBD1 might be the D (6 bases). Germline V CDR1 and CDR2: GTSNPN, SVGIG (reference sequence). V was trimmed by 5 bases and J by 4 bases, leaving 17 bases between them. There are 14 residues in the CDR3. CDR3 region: CAWDSRQARYGYTF. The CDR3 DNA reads TGTGCCTGGGATTCTCGACAGGCCCGCTATGGCTACACCTTC. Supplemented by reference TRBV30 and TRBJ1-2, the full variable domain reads SQTIHQWPATLVQPVGSPLSLECTVEGTSNPNLYWYRQAAGRGLQLLFYSVGIGQISSEVPQNLSASRPQDRQFILSSKKLLLSDSGFYLCAWDSRQARYGYTFGSGTRLTVV.

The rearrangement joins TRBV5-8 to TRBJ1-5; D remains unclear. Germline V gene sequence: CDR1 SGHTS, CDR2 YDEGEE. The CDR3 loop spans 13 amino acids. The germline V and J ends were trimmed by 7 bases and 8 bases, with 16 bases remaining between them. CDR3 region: CASHQLFEEPQHF. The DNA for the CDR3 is TGTGCCAGCCATCAATTATTCGAGGAGCCCCAGCATTTT.

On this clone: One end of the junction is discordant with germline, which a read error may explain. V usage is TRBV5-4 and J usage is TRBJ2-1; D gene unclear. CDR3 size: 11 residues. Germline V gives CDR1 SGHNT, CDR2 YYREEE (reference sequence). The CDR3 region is CASSLGVERFF. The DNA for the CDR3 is TGTGCCAGCAGCTTGGGTGTCGAGCGGTTCTTC.

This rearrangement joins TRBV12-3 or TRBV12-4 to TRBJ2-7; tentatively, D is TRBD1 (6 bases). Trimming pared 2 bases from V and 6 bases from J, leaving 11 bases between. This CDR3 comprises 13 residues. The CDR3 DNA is TGTGCCAGCAGTTTAAGAGAAGGGGGCGAGCAGTACTTC. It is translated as CASSLREGGEQYF.

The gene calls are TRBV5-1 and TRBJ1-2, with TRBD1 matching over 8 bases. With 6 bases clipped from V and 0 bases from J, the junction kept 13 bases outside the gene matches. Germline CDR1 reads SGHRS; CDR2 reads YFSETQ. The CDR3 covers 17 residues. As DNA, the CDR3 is TGCGCCAGCAACCACGCCCCGGACAGGGTAGCTAACTATGGCTACACCTTC. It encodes CASNHAPDRVANYGYTF. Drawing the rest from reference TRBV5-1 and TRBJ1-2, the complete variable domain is KAGVTQTPRYLIKTRGQQVTLSCSPISGHRSVSWYQQTPGQGLQFLFEYFSETQRNKGNFPGRFSGRQFSNSRSEMNVSTLELGDSALYLCASNHAPDRVANYGYTFGSGTRLTVV.

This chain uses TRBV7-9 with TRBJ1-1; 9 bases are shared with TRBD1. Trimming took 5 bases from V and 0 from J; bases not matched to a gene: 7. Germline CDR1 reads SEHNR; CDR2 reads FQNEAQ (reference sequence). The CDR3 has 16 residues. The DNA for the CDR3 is TGTGCCAGCAGCGCTACAGGGGGCGCCATGAACACTGAAGCTTTCTTT. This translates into CASSATGGAMNTEAFF.